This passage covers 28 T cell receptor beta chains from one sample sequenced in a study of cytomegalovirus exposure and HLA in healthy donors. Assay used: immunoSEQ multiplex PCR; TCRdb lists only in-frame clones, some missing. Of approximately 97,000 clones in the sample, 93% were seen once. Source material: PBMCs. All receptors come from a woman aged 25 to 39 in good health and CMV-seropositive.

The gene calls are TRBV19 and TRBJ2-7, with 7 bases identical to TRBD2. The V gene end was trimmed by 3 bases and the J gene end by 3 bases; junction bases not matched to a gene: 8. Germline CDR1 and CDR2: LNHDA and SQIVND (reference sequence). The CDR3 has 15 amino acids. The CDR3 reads CASSIPGRGDYEQYF. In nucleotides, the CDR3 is TGTGCCAGTAGTATTCCGGGACGGGGGGACTACGAGCAGTACTTC.

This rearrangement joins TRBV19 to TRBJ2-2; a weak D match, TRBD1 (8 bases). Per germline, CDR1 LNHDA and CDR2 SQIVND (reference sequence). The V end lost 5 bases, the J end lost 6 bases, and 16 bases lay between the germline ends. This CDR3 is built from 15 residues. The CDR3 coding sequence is TGTGCCAGTAGTCCCTGGACAGGGAGGGCCGGGGAGCTGTTTTTT. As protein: CASSPWTGRAGELFF.

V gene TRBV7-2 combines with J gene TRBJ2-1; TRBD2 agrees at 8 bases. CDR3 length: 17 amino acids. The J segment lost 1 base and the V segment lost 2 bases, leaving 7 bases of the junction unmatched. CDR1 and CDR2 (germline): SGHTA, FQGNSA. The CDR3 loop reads CASSLWASGLSYNEQFF. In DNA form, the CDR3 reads TGTGCCAGCAGCTTATGGGCTAGCGGGTTGTCCTACAATGAGCAGTTCTTC.

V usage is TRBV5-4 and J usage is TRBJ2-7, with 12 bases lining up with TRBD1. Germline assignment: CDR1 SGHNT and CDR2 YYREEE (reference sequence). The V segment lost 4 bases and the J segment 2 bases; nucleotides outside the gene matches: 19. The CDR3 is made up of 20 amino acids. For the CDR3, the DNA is TGTGCCAGCAGCCCCGTCTCGGGACAGGGGGCGCTTGGGAAGGCCTACGAGCAGTACTTC. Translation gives CASSPVSGQGALGKAYEQYF.

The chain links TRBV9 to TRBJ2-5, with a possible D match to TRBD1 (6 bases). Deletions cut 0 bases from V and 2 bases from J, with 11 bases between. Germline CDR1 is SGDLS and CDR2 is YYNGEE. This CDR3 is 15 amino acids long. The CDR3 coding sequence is TGTGCCAGCAGCGTAGGGACAGTTGGGCAAGAGACCCAGTACTTC. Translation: CASSVGTVGQETQYF.

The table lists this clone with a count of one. The CDR3 is CASSLSPGSSYEQYF. For the CDR3, the DNA is TGTGCCAGCAGTTTATCTCCCGGGTCCTCCTACGAGCAGTACTTC. The rearrangement joins TRBV27 to TRBJ2-7; D unclear. With 0 bases removed from V and 0 bases from J, the gap between germline ends came to 9 bases. Germline V gene lookup returns CDR1 MNHEY and CDR2 SMNVEV (reference sequence). The CDR3 spans 15 residues.

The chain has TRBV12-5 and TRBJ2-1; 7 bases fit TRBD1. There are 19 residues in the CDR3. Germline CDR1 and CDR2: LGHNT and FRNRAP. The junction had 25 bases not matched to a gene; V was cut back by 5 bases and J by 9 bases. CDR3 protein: CASGRSLGSGQLTWGEQFF. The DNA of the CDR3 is TGTGCTAGTGGTCGTTCGCTCGGTTCGGGACAGCTTACGTGGGGTGAGCAGTTCTTC.

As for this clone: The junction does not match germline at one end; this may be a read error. As DNA, the CDR3 is TGTGCCAGCAGTTTCAGCGTGTCCGGGAACAGTGAAGCTTTCTTT. The encoded protein is CASSFSVSGNSEAFF. The chain couples TRBV28 to TRBJ1-1; D unclear. Germline assignment: CDR1 MDHEN and CDR2 SYDVKM. The CDR3 has 15 residues.

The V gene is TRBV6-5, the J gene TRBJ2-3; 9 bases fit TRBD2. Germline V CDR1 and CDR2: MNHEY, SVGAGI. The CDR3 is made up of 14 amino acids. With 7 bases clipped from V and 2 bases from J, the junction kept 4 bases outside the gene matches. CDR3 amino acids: CASTEREATDTQYF. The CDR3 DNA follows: TGTGCCAGCACGGAGCGGGAGGCCACAGATACGCAGTATTTT.

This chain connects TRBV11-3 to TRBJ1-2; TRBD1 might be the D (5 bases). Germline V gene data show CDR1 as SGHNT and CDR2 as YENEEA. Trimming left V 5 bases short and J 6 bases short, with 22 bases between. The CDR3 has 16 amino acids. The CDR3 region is CASSTALYQGGDGYTF. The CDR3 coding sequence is TGTGCCAGCAGCACCGCCTTATATCAGGGAGGAGATGGCTACACCTTC.

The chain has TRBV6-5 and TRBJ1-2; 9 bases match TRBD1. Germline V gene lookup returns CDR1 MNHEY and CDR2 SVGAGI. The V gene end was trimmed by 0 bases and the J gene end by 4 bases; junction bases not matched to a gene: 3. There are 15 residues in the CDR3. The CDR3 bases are TGTGCCAGCAGTTACTCGGGACAGGGTAGCTATGGCTACACCTTC. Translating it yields CASSYSGQGSYGYTF.

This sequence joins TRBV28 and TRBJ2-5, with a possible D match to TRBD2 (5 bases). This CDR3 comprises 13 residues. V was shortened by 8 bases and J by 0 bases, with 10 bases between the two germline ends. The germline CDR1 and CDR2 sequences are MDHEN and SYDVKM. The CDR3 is CASGRPHQETQYF. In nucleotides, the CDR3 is TGTGCCAGCGGGAGACCCCACCAAGAGACCCAGTACTTC.

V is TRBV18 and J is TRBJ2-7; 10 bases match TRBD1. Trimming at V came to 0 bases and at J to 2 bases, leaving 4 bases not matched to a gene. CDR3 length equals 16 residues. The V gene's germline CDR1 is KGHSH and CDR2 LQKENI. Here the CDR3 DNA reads TGTGCCAGCTCACCACCACCCGGACAGGGGGCCTACGAGCAGTACTTC. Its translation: CASSPPPGQGAYEQYF. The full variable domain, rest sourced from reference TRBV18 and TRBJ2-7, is NAGVMQNPRHLVRRRGQEARLRCSPMKGHSHVYWYRQLPEEGLKFMVYLQKENIIDESGMPKERFSAEFPKEGPSILRIQQVVRGDSAAYFCASSPPPGQGAYEQYFGPGTRLTVT.

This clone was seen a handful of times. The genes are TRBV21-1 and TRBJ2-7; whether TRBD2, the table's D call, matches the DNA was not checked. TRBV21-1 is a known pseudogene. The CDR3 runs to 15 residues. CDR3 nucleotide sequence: TGTGCCAGCGGTGGGACTAGCGGGATGAGGTACGAGCAGTACTTC. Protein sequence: CASGGTSGMRYEQYF.

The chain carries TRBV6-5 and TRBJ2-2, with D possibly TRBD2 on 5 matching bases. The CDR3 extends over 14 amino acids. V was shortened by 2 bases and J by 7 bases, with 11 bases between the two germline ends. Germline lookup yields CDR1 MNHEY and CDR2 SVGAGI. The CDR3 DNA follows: TGTGCCAGCAGTTACGAGGGATCGGTCGGGGAGCTGTTTTTT. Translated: CASSYEGSVGELFF.

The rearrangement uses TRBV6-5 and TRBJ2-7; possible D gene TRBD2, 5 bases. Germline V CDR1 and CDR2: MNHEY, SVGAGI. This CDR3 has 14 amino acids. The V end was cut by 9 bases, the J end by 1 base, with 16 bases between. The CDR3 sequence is CASAIAGPSYEQYF. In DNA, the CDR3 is TGTGCCAGTGCGATCGCGGGCCCGTCCTACGAGCAGTACTTC.

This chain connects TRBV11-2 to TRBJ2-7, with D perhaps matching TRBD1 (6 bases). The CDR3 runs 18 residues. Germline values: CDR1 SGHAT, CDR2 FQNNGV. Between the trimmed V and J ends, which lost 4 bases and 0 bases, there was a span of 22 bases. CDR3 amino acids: CASSSTQWDTQDSYEQYF. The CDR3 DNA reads TGTGCCAGCAGCTCCACTCAATGGGACACCCAAGACTCCTACGAGCAGTACTTC.

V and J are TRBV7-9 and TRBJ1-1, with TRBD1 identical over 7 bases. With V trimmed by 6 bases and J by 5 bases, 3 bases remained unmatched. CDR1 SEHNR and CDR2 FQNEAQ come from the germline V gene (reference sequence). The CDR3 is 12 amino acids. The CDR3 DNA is TGTGCCAGCAGAAAGGGGGCGACTGAAGCTTTCTTT. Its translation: CASRKGATEAFF.

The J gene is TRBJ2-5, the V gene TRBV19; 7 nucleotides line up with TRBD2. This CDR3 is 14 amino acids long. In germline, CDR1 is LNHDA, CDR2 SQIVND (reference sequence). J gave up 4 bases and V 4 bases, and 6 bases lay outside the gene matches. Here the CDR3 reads CASSTRGGIETQYF. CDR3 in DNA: TGTGCCAGTAGTACCCGGGGAGGGATAGAGACCCAGTACTTC. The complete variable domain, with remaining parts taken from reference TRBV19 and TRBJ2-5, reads DGGITQSPKYLFRKEGQNVTLSCEQNLNHDAMYWYRQDPGQGLRLIYYSQIVNDFQKGDIAEGYSVSREKKESFPLTVTSAQKNPTAFYLCASSTRGGIETQYFGPGTRLLVL.

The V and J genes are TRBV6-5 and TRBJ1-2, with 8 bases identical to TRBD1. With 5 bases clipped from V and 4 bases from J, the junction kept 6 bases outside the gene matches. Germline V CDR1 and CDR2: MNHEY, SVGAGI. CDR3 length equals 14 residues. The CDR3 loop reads CASSGQGKSYGYTF. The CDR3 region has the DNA TGTGCCAGCAGTGGACAGGGCAAGAGCTATGGCTACACCTTC.

The CDR3 protein is CASSLREDGETEAFF. In DNA, the CDR3 is TGCGCCAGCAGCTTGAGAGAGGATGGGGAGACTGAAGCTTTCTTT. The chain carries TRBV5-1 and TRBJ1-1; D gene uncertain. In germline, CDR1 is SGHRS, CDR2 YFSETQ. Trimming stripped 1 base from V and 5 bases from J, with 15 bases between. The CDR3 length is 15 residues.

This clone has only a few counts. The CDR3 region is CASSPGLPSQPQHF. CDR3 in DNA: TGTGCCAGCAGCCCTGGACTGCCGAGTCAGCCCCAGCATTTT. The chain has TRBV6-1 and TRBJ1-5; D unresolved. With 6 bases removed from V and 6 bases from J, the gap between germline ends came to 15 bases. The CDR3 contains 14 residues. Germline CDR1 and CDR2: MNHNS and SASEGT.

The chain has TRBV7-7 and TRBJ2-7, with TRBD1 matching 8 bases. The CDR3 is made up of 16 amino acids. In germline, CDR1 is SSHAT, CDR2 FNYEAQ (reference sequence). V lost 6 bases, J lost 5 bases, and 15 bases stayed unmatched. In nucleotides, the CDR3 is TGTGCCAGCAGTTACCACGACAGGGGAATAACCCACGAGCAGTACTTC. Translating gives CASSYHDRGITHEQYF.

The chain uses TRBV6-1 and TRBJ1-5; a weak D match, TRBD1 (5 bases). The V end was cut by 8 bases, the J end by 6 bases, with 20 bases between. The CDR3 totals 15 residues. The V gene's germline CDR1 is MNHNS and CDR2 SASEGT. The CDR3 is CASDVGPPQGQPQHF. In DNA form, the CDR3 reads TGTGCCAGCGACGTTGGACCCCCCCAGGGTCAGCCCCAGCATTTT.

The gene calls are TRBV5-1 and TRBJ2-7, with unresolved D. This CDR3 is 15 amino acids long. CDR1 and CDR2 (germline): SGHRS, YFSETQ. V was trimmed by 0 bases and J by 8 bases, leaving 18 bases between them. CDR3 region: CASSLDDTLGGQQYF. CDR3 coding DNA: TGCGCCAGCAGCTTGGATGACACTCTGGGTGGGCAGCAGTACTTC.

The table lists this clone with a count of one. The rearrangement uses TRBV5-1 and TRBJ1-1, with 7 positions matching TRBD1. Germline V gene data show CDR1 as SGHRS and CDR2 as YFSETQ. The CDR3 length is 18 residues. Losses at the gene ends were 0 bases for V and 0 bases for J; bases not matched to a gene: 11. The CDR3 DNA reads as TGCGCCAGCAGCTTGGATTTGGTAGGGGGCAGGATGAACACTGAAGCTTTCTTT. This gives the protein CASSLDLVGGRMNTEAFF.

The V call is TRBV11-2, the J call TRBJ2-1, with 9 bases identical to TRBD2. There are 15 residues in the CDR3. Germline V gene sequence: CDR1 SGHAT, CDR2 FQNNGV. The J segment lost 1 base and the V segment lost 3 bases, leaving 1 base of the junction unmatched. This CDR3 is CASSFSGSSYNEQFF. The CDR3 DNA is TGTGCCAGCAGCTTTAGCGGGAGTTCCTACAATGAGCAGTTCTTC.

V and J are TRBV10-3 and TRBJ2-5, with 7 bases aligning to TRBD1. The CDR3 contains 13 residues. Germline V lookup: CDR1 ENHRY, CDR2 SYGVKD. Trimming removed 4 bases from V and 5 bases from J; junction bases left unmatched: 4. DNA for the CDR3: TGTGCCATCAGTGGTACAGGGGTTGAGACCCAGTACTTC. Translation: CAISGTGVETQYF.